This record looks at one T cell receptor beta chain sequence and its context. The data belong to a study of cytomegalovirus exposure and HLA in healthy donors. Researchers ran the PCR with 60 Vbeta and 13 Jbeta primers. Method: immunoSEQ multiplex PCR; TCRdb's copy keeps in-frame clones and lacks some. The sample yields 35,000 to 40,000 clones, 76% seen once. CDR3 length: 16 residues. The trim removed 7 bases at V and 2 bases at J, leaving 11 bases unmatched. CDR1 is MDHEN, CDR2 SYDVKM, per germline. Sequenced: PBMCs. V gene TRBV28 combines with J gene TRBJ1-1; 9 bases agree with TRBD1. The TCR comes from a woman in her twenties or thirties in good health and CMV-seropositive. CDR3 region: CASIPSGTGLNTEAFF. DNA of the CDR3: TGTGCCAGCATTCCGAGCGGGACAGGGCTTAACACTGAAGCTTTCTTT.